This TCR beta chain was identified during a study of T cell responses to AZD1222 COVID-19 vaccine. Study observations and caveats: Clonal diversity was possibly underestimated, and white British individuals and females predominated among donors. Only after the peak T cell response were repertoires sampled.

As for this clone: Its antigen remains unknown.

Clones were sequenced by immunoSEQ multiplex PCR, and TCRdb holds only the in-frame ones, with some missing. The repertoire has some 78,000 clones, approximately 83% of them found once; the top ten carry about 1.3%. Trimming stripped 7 bases from V and 1 base from J, with 16 bases between. There are 15 residues in the CDR3. CDR1 is LNHDA and CDR2 is SQIVND in the germline V gene (reference sequence). This chain uses TRBV19 with TRBJ2-5; D tentatively fits TRBD1 or TRBD2 (5 bases each). The clonotype comes from an adult who received the AZD1222 COVID-19 vaccine. Sequencing used peripheral blood, obtained 28 days after the second AZD1222 dose. The DNA of the CDR3 is TGTGCCAGTACCACCGGGACGGTTGGCCAAGAGACCCAGTACTTC. The encoded protein is CASTTGTVGQETQYF. Combining the CDR3 with reference TRBV19 and TRBJ2-5 gives the whole variable domain DGGITQSPKYLFRKEGQNVTLSCEQNLNHDAMYWYRQDPGQGLRLIYYSQIVNDFQKGDIAEGYSVSREKKESFPLTVTSAQKNPTAFYLCASTTGTVGQETQYFGPGTRLLVL.